This T cell receptor beta chain was identified in a study of T cell responses to AZD1222 COVID-19 vaccine. Study-level findings and limits: Among the donors, most were white British and more were female, and clonal diversity was possibly underestimated. Unmutated variant regions are reportedly the target of nearly half of TCRs that are spike-specific. The CD4 TCRs associated with vaccination extended across spike and predominated at 160-218 and 743-854.

Germline-derived CDR1 and CDR2 are SNHLY and FYNNEI. This CDR3 has 13 residues. Deletions cut 9 bases from V and 1 base from J, with 12 bases between. Some clones are missing from TCRdb's copy, which holds only in-frame ones; the method was immunoSEQ multiplex PCR. The data hold 75,000 to 95,000 clones, with around 85% observed a single time. Points on this clone: Its target is not known.

The chain links TRBV2 to TRBJ1-1; the D is unclear. The receptor comes from an adult who received the AZD1222 COVID-19 vaccine. The sample here was peripheral blood, taken 28 days after the second AZD1222 dose. The CDR3 loop reads CARRERANTEAFF. CDR3 nucleotides: TGTGCCAGGCGGGAGAGGGCGAACACTGAAGCTTTCTTT.